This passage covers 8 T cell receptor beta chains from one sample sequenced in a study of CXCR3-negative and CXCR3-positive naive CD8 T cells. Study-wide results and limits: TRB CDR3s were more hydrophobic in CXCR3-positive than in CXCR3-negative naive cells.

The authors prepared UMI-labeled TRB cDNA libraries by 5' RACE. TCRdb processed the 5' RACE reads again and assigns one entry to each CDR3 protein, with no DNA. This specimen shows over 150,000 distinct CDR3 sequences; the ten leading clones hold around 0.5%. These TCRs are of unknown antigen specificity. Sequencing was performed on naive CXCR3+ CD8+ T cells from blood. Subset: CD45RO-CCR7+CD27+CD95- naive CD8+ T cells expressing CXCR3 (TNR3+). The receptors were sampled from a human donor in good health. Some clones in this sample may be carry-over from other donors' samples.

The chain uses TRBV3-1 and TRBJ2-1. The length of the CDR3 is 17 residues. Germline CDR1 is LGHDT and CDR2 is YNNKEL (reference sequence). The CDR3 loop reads CASSQNWPDLTYNEQFF.

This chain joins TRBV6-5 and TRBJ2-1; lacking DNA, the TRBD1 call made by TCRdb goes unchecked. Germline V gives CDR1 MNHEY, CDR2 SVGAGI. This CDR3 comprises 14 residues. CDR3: CASKLSGTYNEQFF.

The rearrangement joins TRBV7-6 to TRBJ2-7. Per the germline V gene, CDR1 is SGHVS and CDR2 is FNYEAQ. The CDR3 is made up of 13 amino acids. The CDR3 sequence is CASSLGKWTEQYF.

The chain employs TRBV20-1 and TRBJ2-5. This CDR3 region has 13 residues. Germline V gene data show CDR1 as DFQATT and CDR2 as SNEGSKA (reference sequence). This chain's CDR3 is CSARRLLQETQYF.

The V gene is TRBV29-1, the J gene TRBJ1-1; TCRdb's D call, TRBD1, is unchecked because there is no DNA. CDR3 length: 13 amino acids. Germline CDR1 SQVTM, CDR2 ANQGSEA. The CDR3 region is CSVNRQDYTEAFF.

The CDR3: CASSLNAGDTGELFF. The rearrangement uses TRBV27 and TRBJ2-2. Germline V lookup: CDR1 MNHEY, CDR2 SMNVEV (reference sequence). The CDR3 length is 15 residues.

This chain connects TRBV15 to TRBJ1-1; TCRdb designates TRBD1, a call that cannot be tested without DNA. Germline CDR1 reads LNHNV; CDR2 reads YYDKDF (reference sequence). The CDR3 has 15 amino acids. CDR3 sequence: CATSSRTGGDTEAFF.

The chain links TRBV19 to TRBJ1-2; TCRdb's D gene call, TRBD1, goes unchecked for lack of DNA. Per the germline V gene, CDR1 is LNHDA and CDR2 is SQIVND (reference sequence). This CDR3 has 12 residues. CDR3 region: CASNTGGYGYTF.